The clone carrying this T cell receptor (beta chain) was seen a few times. What it recognizes is unknown. The data stem from a study of human T cells and chemical hapten exposure. General study findings and limits: No change in TCRs above 1 in 1000 frequency was produced by DPC sensitization.

In the original processing: Sample TCR totals centred on a median of around 96,000, ranging about 20,000 to 700,000. Each CDR3 protein gets one entry after TCRdb re-called the RACE reads with MiXCR. The V and J calls come from TCRdb's annotation, not from the publication. The sample records about 96,000 distinct CDR3 sequences, approximately 9.3% being singletons. The germline gives CDR1 KGHSH, CDR2 LQKENI. This CDR3 is 15 amino acids long. The V end lost 3 bases, the J end lost 3 bases, and 14 bases lay between the germline ends. The time point denotes: patch test 2, 6 weeks after DPC sensitization. Treatment defined: therapeutic diphenylcyclopropenone sensitization with weekly scalp DPC. Donors, patients with alopecia ranging from 18 to 70 years old and judged suitable for DPC, provided samples.

The clonotype comes from a woman aged 35 to 49 with alopecia areata. Some clones in this sample may be carry-over from other donors' samples. Sequencing was performed on whole blood, taken in connection with sensitization to the hapten diphenylcyclopropenone (DPC). The J gene is TRBJ1-1, the V gene TRBV18, with D possibly matching TRBD1 (6 bases). The CDR3 reads CASSPQGGLDTEAFF. The CDR3, as DNA: TGTGCCAGCTCACCCCAAGGGGGGCTCGACACTGAAGCTTTCTTT.